Listed below are T cell receptor beta chains from one sample, sequenced in a study of blood T cell repertoires in COVID-19. Measured with immunoSEQ multiplex PCR; TCRdb has only the in-frame clones, and not every one. The sample includes 190,000 or so clones, approximately 79% of them seen just once. The material sequenced was peripheral blood. Every receptor here comes from a man in his forties or fifties who had recovered from COVID-19. The CDR3 runs from the conserved cysteine through the conserved F or W. A D gene is named only where the DNA matches it firmly. Clone size is stated in some rows and not others, as once, few, many or a class when expanded.

TRBD1	TRBV3-1/TRBV3-2	TRBJ2-7	-	TGTGCCAGCAGCCCCTTCTCCCCAGGACAGGGCTGGTCCTACGAGCAGTACTTC	CASSPFSPGQGWSYEQYF
-	TRBV7-3	TRBJ2-6	few	TGTGCCAGCAGCTTATTGGCGGCAGGGGCCAACGTCCTGACTTTC	CASSLLAAGANVLTF
TRBD1	TRBV7-3	TRBJ2-1	-	TGTGCCAGCAGCTTATCTAGAACAGGGGGCAGGAATGAGCAGTTCTTC	CASSLSRTGGRNEQFF
-	TRBV28	TRBJ2-1	-	TGTGCCAGCAGGCGCGGTCGCAATGAGCAGTTCTTC	CASRRGRNEQFF
TRBD1	TRBV5-1	TRBJ2-7	few	TGCGCCAGCAGTATGCCTGGAACAGGGGGTGGTTGGTCGTACGAGCAGTACTTC	CASSMPGTGGGWSYEQYF
-	TRBV27	TRBJ2-5	-	TGTGCCAGCAGTCCGACGACAGCCCAAGAGACCCAGTACTTC	CASSPTTAQETQYF
-	TRBV6-2/TRBV6-3	TRBJ2-1	-	TGTGCCAGCAGTTCCCGAGCAACCGTCTCCTACAATGAGCAGTTCTTC	CASSSRATVSYNEQFF
-	TRBV5-4	TRBJ1-3	-	TGTGCCAGCAGCCCCAACTGGGGGGGTTCGGGAAACACCATATATTTT	CASSPNWGGSGNTIYF
TRBD2	TRBV10-3	TRBJ2-3	-	TGTGCCATCAGTGACGGACTTCCTAGCGGGAGAAAAGCAGATACGCAGTATTTT	CAISDGLPSGRKADTQYF
TRBD1	TRBV19	TRBJ1-2	-	TGTGCCACCGCGCAGGGGGGAAACTATGGCTACACCTTC	CATAQGGNYGYTF
TRBD1	TRBV5-6	TRBJ2-5	-	TGTGCCAGCAGCTTGGTGGGACAGGACCAAGAGACCCAGTACTTC	CASSLVGQDQETQYF
TRBD2	TRBV14	TRBJ2-5	-	TGTGCCAGCAGCCAAGTACTAGCGGGAGGGGTTGGGCAAGAGACCCAGTACTTC	CASSQVLAGGVGQETQYF
-	TRBV12-3/TRBV12-4	TRBJ1-1	-	TGTGCCAGCAGACCCGGGAGGGGGACTGAAGCTTTCTTT	CASRPGRGTEAFF
-	TRBV5-5	TRBJ2-1	-	TGTGCCAGCAGCTTGGTACTCTTCGGGAGAGGGTGGTTCTTC	CASSLVLFGRGWFF
TRBD1	TRBV30	TRBJ1-2	-	TGTGCCTGGAGTCGGGACAGGCCGAGAGGCTACACCTTC	CAWSRDRPRGYTF
TRBD2	TRBV6-4	TRBJ2-3	many	TGTGCCAGCAGTGACTTAGCGGGAGGGCCAGATACGCAGTATTTT	CASSDLAGGPDTQYF
TRBD1	TRBV5-4	TRBJ2-5	-	TGTGCCAGCAGCATGGGGGCCGGACAGGGTGGAGAGACCCAGTACTTC	CASSMGAGQGGETQYF
-	TRBV10-1	TRBJ2-1	-	TGCGCCAGCAGTGCTTTAACAAATGGTGAGCAGTTCTTC	CASSALTNGEQFF
TRBD1	TRBV9	TRBJ2-3	once	TGTGCCAGCAGCCCGGGACAGGTTCGAGTTACAGATACGCAGTATTTT	CASSPGQVRVTDTQYF
TRBD2	TRBV5-1	TRBJ2-7	-	TGCGCCAGATCTCTAGCGGGCTTACCCTACGAGCAGTACTTC	CARSLAGLPYEQYF
-	TRBV6-2/TRBV6-3	TRBJ2-5	-	TGTGCCAGCAGTCGCCCGGCTAGCCGGAAATCGGAGACCCAGTACTTC	CASSRPASRKSETQYF
-	TRBV5-1	TRBJ2-7	-	TGCGCCAGCAGCCCCGGGGACACCTACGAGCAGTACTTC	CASSPGDTYEQYF
-	TRBV9	TRBJ1-6	-	TGTGCCAGCAGCCCGGGGCAGGGGAGCTCACCCCTCCACTTT	CASSPGQGSSPLHF
-	TRBV29-1	TRBJ1-1	-	TGCAGCGTGCAAAACAAGGGGTGGGCCATGAACACTGAAGCTTTCTTT	CSVQNKGWAMNTEAFF
-	TRBV18	TRBJ1-1	-	TGTGCCAGCTCACCCCGGTGGGGGCCTGACACTGAAGCTTTCTTT	CASSPRWGPDTEAFF
-	TRBV19	TRBJ1-5	-	TGTGCCAGTAGCCCTGGACCAAGAGGGCACCAGCCCCAGCATTTT	CASSPGPRGHQPQHF
TRBD2	TRBV4-1	TRBJ2-6	-	TGCGCCAGCAGCCTCCCGGGACTAGCGGAAAATTCTGGGGCCAACGTCCTGACTTTC	CASSLPGLAENSGANVLTF
TRBD1	TRBV6-6	TRBJ1-2	-	TGTGCCAGCAACCCCAGGGGGGCGGAGGGCTACACCTTC	CASNPRGAEGYTF
-	TRBV7-6	TRBJ2-3	-	TGTGCCAGCAGCTTCTCCTCGGGAGCGGTCTTAGCCCCAGATACGCAGTATTTT	CASSFSSGAVLAPDTQYF
TRBD1	TRBV6-6	TRBJ1-1	-	TGTGCCAGCAGTTATGACAGGGTCGAAGCTTTCTTT	CASSYDRVEAFF
TRBD1	TRBV18	TRBJ1-6	-	TGTGCCAGCTCACTCTCGACAGGGGGCAAGGATTCACCCCTCCACTTT	CASSLSTGGKDSPLHF
-	TRBV19	TRBJ2-2	once	TGTGCCAGTAGTTCTACTCGGGTAGGGGAGCTGTTTTTT	CASSSTRVGELFF
TRBD2	TRBV24-1	TRBJ2-7	once	TGTGCCACGAGTAGCGGGAAGGGCGAGCAGTACTTC	CATSSGKGEQYF
TRBD1	TRBV5-4	TRBJ1-1	once	TGTGCCAGCAGCCTGGGGACAGAGAGAGGTTGGGGAGCTTTCTTT	CASSLGTERGWGAFF
TRBD2	TRBV20-1	TRBJ2-7	once	TGCAGTGCTAGTGTCTTGCGGGAGGGCCCTTACGAGCAGTACTTC	CSASVLREGPYEQYF
-	TRBV28	TRBJ2-7	-	TGTGCCAGCACTACCCCGGGACACGGGGCGGACGAGCAGTACTTC	CASTTPGHGADEQYF
-	TRBV27	TRBJ2-1	many	TGTGCCAGCAGCACTAACAGCGGGTGGTTCTTC	CASSTNSGWFF